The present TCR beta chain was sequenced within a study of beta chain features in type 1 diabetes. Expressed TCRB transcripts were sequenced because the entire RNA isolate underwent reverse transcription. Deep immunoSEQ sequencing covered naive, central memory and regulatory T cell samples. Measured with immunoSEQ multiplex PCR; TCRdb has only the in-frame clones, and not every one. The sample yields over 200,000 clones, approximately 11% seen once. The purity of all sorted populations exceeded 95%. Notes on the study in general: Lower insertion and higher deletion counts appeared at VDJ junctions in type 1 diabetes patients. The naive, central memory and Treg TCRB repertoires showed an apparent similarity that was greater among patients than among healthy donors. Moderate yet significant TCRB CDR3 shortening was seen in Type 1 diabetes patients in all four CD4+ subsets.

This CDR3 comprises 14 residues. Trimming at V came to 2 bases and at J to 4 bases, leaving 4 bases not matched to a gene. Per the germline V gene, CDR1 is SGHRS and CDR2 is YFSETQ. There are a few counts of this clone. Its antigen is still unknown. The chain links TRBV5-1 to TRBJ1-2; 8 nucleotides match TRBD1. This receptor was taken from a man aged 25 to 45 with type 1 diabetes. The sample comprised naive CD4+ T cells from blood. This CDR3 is CASSFGQGSYGYTF. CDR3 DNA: TGCGCCAGCAGCTTCGGACAGGGAAGCTATGGCTACACCTTC.